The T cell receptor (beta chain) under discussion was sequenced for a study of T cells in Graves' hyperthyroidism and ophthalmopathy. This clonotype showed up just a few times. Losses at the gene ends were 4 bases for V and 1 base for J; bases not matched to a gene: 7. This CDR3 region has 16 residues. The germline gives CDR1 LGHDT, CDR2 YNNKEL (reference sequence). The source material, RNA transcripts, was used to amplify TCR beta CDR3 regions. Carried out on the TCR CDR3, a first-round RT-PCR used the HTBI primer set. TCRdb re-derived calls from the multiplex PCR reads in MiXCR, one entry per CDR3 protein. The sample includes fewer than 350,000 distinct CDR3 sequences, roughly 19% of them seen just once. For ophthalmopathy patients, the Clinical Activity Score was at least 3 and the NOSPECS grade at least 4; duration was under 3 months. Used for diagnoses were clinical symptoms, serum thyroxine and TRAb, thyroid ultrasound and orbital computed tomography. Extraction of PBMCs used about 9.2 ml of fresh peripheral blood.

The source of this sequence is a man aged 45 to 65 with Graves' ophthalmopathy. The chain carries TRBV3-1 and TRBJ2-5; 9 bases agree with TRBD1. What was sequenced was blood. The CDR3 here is CASSLRGQGLQETQYF. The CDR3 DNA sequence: TGTGCCAGCAGCCTCAGAGGACAGGGGCTCCAAGAGACCCAGTACTTC.